Sequencing of this T cell receptor beta chain was carried out in a study of regulatory T cells in long-lasting Graves disease. The time point denotes: newly diagnosed GD, antithyroid drugs for less than 3 months. Extracted PBMC RNA gave rise to the TCR library. General study results and limits: Persistent Graves' patients had lower TCR diversity than newly diagnosed ones.

This clonotype was recorded many times. What it binds is not known. Arm-PCR of CDR3 regions and iRepertoire HTBI primers were used to build TCR beta libraries. Each CDR3 protein is one row after TCRdb ran MiXCR on the multiplex PCR reads. Of roughly 610,000 distinct CDR3 sequences detected, about 15% appear once; the ten largest clones hold more than 15%. The CDR3 contains 14 residues. J gave up 2 bases and V 10 bases, and 9 bases lay outside the gene matches. These data are also associated with another study on T cells in Graves' hyperthyroidism and ophthalmopathy. That paper states: Most thyroid-expanded clonotypes above 0.001 were also found in blood.

This TCR came from a woman in her twenties or thirties with Graves disease. The V call is TRBV12-3 or TRBV12-4, the J call TRBJ2-3; 7 bases align to TRBD2. Specimen: peripheral blood mononuclear cells (PBMCs), collected at new diagnosis, from a patient treated with antithyroid drugs. The CDR3 DNA reads TGTGCCACGGGAGGCCGAGAAATCACAGATACGCAGTATTTT. It encodes CATGGREITDTQYF.